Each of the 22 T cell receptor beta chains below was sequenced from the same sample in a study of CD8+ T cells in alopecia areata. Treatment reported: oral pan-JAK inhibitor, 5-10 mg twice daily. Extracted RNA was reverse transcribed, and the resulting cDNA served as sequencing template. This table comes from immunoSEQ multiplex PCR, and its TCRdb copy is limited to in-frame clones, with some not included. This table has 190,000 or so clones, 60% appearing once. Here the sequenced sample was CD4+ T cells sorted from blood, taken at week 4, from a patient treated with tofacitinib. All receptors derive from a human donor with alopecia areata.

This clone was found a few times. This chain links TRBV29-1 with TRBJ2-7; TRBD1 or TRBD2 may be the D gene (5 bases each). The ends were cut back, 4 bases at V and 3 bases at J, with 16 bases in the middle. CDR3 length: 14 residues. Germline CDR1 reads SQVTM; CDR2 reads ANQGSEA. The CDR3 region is CSVAARWGNYEQYF. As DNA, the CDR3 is TGCAGCGTTGCCGCCCGGTGGGGGAACTACGAGCAGTACTTC.

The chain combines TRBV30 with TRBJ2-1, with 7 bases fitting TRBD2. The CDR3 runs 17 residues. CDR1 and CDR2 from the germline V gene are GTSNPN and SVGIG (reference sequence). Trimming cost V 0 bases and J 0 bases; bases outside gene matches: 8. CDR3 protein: CAWSVGSGPSSYNEQFF. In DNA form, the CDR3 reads TGTGCCTGGAGTGTGGGTAGCGGGCCCAGCTCCTACAATGAGCAGTTCTTC.

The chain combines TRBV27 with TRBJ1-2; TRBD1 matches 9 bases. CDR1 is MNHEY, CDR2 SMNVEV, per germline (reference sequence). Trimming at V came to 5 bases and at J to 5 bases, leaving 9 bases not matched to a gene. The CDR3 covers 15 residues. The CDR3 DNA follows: TGTGCCAGCAGTCTACAGGGGGCGGTGGGGTATGGCTACACCTTC. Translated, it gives CASSLQGAVGYGYTF.

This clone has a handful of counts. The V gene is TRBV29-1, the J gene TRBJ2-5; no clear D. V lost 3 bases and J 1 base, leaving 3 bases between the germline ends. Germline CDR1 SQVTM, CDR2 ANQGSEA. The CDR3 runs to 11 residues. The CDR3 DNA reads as TGCAGCGTTGATCCCCAAGAGACCCAGTACTTC. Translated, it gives CSVDPQETQYF.

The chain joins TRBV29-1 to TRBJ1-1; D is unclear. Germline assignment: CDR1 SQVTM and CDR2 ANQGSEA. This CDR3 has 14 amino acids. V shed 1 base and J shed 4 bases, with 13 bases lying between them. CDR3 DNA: TGCAGCGTTGAAGGGAAGAGCGGAGGCACTGAAGCTTTCTTT. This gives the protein CSVEGKSGGTEAFF.

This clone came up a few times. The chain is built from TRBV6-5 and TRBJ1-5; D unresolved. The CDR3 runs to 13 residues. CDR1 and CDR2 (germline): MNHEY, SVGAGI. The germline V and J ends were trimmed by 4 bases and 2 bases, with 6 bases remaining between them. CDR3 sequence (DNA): TGTGCCAGCAGTTTCGAGGGCAATCAGCCCCAGCATTTT. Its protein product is CASSFEGNQPQHF.

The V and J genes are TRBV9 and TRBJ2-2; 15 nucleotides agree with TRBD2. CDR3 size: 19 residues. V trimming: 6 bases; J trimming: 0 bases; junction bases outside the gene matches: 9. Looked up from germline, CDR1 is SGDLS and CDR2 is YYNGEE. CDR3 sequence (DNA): TGTGCCAGCAACAAATTGGGACTAGCGGGGGGCACGAACACCGGGGAGCTGTTTTTT. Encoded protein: CASNKLGLAGGTNTGELFF.

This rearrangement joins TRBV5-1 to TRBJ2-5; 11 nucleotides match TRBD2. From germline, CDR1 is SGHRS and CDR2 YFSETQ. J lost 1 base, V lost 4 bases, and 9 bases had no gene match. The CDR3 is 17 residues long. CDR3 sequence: CASSARPSGGFQETQYF. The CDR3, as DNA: TGCGCCAGCAGCGCGCGGCCTAGCGGGGGGTTCCAAGAGACCCAGTACTTC.

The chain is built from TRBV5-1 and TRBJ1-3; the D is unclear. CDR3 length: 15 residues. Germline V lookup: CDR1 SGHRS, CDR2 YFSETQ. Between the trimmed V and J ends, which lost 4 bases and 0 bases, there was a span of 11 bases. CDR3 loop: CASSSEINSGNTIYF. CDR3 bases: TGCGCCAGCAGCAGCGAAATCAACTCTGGAAACACCATATATTTT.

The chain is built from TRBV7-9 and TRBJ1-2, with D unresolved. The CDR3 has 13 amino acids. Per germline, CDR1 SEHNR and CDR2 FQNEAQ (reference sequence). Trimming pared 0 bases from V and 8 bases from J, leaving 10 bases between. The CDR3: CASSLARHWGYTF. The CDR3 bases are TGTGCCAGCAGCTTAGCCCGTCACTGGGGCTACACCTTC.

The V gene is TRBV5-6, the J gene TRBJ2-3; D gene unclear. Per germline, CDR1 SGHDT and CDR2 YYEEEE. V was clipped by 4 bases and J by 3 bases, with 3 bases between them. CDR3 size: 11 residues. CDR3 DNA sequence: TGTGCCAGCAGCAATACAGATACGCAGTATTTT. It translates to CASSNTDTQYF.

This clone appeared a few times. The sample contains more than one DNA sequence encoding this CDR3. CDR3 bases: TGTGCCTGGAGGAATACAGGGTACGGCTACACCTTC. Translating gives CAWRNTGYGYTF. The chain links TRBV30 to TRBJ1-2, with a weak D call TRBD1 (6 bases). The CDR3 covers 12 residues. Germline V lookup: CDR1 GTSNPN, CDR2 SVGIG (reference sequence). V gave up 3 bases and J gave up 8 bases, with 13 bases separating them.

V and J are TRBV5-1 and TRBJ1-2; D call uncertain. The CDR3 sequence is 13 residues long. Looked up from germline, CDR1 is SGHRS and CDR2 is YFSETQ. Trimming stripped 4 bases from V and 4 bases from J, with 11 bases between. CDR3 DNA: TGCGCCAGCAGCCCGGACGTATCCTATGGCTACACCTTC. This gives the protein CASSPDVSYGYTF.

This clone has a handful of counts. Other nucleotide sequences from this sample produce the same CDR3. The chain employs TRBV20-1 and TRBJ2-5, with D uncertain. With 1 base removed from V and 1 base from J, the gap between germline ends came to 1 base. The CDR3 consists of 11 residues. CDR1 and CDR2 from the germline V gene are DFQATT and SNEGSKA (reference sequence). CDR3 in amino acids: CSARGQETQYF. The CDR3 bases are TGCAGTGCTAGAGGCCAAGAGACCCAGTACTTC.

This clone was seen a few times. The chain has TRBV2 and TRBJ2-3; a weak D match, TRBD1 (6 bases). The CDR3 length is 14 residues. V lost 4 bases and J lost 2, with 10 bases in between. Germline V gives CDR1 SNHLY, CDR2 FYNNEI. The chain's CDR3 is CASSVNRATDTQYF. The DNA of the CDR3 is TGTGCCAGCAGTGTGAACAGGGCCACAGATACGCAGTATTTT.

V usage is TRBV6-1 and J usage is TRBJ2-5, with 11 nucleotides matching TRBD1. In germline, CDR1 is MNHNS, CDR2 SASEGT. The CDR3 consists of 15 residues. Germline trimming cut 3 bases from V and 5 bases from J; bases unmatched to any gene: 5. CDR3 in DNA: TGTGCCAGCAGTGATCGGGACAGGGGGACGGAGACCCAGTACTTC. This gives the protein CASSDRDRGTETQYF.

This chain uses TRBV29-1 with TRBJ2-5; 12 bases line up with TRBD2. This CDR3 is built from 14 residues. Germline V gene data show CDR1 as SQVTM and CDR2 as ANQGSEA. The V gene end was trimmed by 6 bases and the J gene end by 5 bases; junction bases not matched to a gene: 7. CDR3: CSVGPGTSGETQYF. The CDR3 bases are TGCAGCGTGGGGCCCGGGACTAGCGGGGAGACCCAGTACTTC.

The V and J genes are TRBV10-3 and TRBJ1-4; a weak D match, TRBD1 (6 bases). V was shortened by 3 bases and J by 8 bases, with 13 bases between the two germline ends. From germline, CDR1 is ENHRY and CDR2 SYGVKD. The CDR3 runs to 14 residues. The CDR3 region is CAISDRGQGEKLFF. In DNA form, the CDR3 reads TGTGCCATCAGTGACCGGGGCCAGGGGGAAAAACTGTTTTTT.

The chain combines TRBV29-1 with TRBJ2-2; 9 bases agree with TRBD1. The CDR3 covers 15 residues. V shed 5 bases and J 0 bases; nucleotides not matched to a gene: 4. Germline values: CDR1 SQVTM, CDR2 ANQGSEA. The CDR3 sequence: CSVKGTGSNTGELFF. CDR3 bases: TGCAGCGTTAAGGGGACAGGGTCGAACACCGGGGAGCTGTTTTTT.

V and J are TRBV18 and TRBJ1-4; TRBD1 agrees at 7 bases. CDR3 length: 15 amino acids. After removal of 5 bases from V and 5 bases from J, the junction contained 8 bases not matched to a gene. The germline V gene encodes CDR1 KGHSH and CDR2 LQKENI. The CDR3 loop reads CASSSYRGLNEKLFF. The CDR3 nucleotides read TGTGCCAGCTCATCTTACAGGGGACTGAATGAAAAACTGTTTTTT.

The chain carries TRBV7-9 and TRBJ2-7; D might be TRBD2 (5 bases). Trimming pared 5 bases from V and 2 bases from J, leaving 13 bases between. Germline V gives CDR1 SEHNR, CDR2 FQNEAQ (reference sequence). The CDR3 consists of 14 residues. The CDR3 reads CASSLEDGPYEQYF. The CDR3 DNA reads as TGTGCCAGCAGCCTGGAGGACGGACCCTACGAGCAGTACTTC.

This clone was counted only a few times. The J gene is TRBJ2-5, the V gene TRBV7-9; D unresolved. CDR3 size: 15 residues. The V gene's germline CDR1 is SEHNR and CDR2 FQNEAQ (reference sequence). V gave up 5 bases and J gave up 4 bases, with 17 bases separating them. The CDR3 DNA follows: TGTGCCAGCAGCCCCGGACGGAGAGACCCAGAGACCCAGTACTTC. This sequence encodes CASSPGRRDPETQYF.